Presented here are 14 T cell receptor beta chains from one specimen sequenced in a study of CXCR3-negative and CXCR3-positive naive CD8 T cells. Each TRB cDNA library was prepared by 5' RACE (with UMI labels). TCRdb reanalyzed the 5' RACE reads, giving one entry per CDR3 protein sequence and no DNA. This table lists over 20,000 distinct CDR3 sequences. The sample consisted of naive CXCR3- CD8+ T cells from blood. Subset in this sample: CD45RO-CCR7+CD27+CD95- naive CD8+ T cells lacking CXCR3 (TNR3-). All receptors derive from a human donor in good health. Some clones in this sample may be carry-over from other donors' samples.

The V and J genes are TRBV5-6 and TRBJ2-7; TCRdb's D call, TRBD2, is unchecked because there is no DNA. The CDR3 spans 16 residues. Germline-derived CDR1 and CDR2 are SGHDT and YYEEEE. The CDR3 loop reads CASSLALAGVEYEQYF.

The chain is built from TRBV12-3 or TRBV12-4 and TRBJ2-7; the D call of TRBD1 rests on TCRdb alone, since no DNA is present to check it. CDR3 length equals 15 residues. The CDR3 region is CASSPRPGAPYEQYF.

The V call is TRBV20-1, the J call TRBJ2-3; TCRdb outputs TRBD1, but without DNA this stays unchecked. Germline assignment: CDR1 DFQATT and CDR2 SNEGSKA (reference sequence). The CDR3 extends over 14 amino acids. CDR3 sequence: CSAGTRGRTDTQYF.

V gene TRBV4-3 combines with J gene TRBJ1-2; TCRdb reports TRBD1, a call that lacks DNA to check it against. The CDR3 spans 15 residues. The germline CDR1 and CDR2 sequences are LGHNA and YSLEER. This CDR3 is CASSQERAGNYGYTF.

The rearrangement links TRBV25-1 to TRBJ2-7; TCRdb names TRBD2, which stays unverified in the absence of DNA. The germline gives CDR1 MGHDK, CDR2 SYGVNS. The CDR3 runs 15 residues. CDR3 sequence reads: CASSEGLVVTYEQYF.

CDR3 sequence reads: CASSQDRQGIDTQYF. V and J are TRBV4-3 and TRBJ2-3; TCRdb proposes TRBD1, but this gene call is untestable without DNA. CDR1 is LGHNA and CDR2 is YSLEER in the germline V gene. This CDR3 region has 15 residues.

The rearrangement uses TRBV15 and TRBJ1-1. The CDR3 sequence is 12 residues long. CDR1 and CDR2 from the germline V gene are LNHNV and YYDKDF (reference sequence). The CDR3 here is CATSILSTEAFF.

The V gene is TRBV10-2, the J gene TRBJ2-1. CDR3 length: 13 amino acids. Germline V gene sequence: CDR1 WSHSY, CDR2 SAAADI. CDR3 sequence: CASSESGVSEQFF.

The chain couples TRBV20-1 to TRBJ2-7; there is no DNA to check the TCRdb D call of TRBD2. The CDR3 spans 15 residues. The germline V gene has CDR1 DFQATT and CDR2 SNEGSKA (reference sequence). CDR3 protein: CSARVPSGDAEAQYF.

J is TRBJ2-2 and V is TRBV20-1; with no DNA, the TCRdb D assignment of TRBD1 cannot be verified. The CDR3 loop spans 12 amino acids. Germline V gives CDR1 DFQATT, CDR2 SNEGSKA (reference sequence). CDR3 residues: CSGGIYTGELFF.

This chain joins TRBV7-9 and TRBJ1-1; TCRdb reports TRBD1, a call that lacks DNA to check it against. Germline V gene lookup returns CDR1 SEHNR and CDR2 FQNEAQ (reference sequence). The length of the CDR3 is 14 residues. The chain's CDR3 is CASSFSTGNTEAFF.

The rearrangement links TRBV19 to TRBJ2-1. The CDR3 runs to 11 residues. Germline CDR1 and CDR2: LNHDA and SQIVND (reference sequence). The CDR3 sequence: CASSAIGEQFF.

The CDR3 spells CASTLSWQGDSYEQYF. The chain employs TRBV23-1 and TRBJ2-7; TCRdb's D call, TRBD1, is unchecked because there is no DNA. TRBV23-1 is designated an ORF whose function remains uncertain. The CDR3 spans 16 residues.

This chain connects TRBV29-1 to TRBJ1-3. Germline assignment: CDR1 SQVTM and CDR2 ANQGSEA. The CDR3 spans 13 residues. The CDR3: CSVETDSGNTIYF.